One and the same sample provided the 25 T cell receptor beta chains below, sequenced in a study of OX40 agonist ivuxolimab in advanced cancers. The protocol was immunoSEQ multiplex PCR, while the TCRdb copy is restricted to in-frame clones and leaves out a portion. This table has more than 80,000 clones, 70% to 90% appearing once. The source was CD4+ or CD8+ T cells sorted from blood, collected in a trial of the OX40 agonist ivuxolimab. The receptors shown here come from an adult with an advanced solid tumor such as melanoma, head and neck, liver or kidney cancer.

This sequence joins TRBV5-4 and TRBJ2-3; 7 bases map to TRBD2. CDR1 is SGHNT and CDR2 is YYREEE in the germline V gene (reference sequence). The CDR3 is 17 residues long. With 2 bases clipped from V and 0 bases from J, the junction kept 9 bases outside the gene matches. CDR3 DNA: TGTGCCAGCAGCTTCCGGGGGAGGGCCTCGAGCACAGATACGCAGTATTTT. This codes for CASSFRGRASSTDTQYF.

The chain has TRBV6-1 and TRBJ2-7, with 12 nucleotides matching TRBD1. Germline CDR1 and CDR2: MNHNS and SASEGT. J was trimmed by 7 bases and V by 3 bases; bases with no gene match: 10. This CDR3 is 16 amino acids long. In nucleotides, the CDR3 is TGTGCCAGCAGTGATGGGGGGACAGGGGGCGAATGGGAGCAGTACTTC. This gives the protein CASSDGGTGGEWEQYF.

This sequence joins TRBV11-3 and TRBJ1-1; D gene uncertain. CDR1 is SGHNT and CDR2 is YENEEA in the germline V gene. V was clipped by 0 bases and J by 7 bases, with 9 bases between them. The CDR3 is 13 amino acids. For the CDR3, the DNA is TGTGCCAGCAGCTTAGAGGCGACATATGAAGCTTTCTTT. Its translation: CASSLEATYEAFF.

The chain carries TRBV29-1 and TRBJ1-1; a weak D match, TRBD1 (5 bases). Trimming left V 4 bases short and J 0 bases short, with 15 bases between. Germline V CDR1 and CDR2: SQVTM, ANQGSEA. This CDR3 comprises 15 residues. The CDR3 is CSVVPGAGMNTEAFF. Here the CDR3 DNA reads TGCAGCGTTGTGCCTGGGGCGGGTATGAACACTGAAGCTTTCTTT.

This clone occurred a few times. J is TRBJ1-6 and V is TRBV25-1; maybe TRBD1 (6 bases). The CDR3 spans 15 residues. Between the trimmed V and J ends, which lost 4 bases and 7 bases, there was a span of 14 bases. Per the germline V gene, CDR1 is MGHDK and CDR2 is SYGVNS. CDR3 DNA sequence: TGTGCCAGCAGTGGGGCCGGGACAAGAAATTCACCCCTCCACTTT. This sequence encodes CASSGAGTRNSPLHF.

This chain uses TRBV28 with TRBJ2-7; 10 positions match TRBD1. The germline V gene encodes CDR1 MDHEN and CDR2 SYDVKM. This CDR3 region has 16 residues. V lost 5 bases, J lost 4 bases, and 11 bases stayed unmatched. The chain's CDR3 is CASSPSGTGDSYEQYF. The DNA for the CDR3 is TGTGCCAGCAGTCCCTCCGGGACAGGGGATTCGTACGAGCAGTACTTC.

The rearrangement uses TRBV6-5 and TRBJ2-5, with a weak D call TRBD2 (6 bases). The better agreement between TRBJ2-7 and the DNA end casts doubt on the J call. This CDR3 region has 15 residues. CDR1 is MNHEY and CDR2 is SVGAGI in the germline V gene. CDR3 sequence reads: CASSYSRGGDYEQYF. CDR3 bases: TGTGCCAGCAGTTACTCGAGGGGAGGCGACTACGAGCAGTACTTC.

J is TRBJ2-2 and V is TRBV7-2; TRBD2 agrees at 9 bases. The ends lost 4 bases at V and 13 bases at J; junction bases unmatched: 7. The CDR3 length is 13 residues. Germline CDR1 and CDR2: SGHTA and FQGNSA. The CDR3 DNA sequence: TGTGCCAGCAGCTACGTTAGCGGGAGAAGGCTGTTTTTT. It translates to CASSYVSGRRLFF.

The chain recombines TRBV27 with TRBJ2-3; D is undetermined. Trimming pared 0 bases from V and 2 bases from J, leaving 6 bases between. The CDR3 is made up of 14 amino acids. Germline V lookup: CDR1 MNHEY, CDR2 SMNVEV (reference sequence). The CDR3 is CASSLSSPTDTQYF. The CDR3 DNA reads as TGTGCCAGCAGTTTATCATCCCCCACAGATACGCAGTATTTT.

Only one count was recorded for this clone. The J gene is TRBJ2-7, the V gene TRBV11-2; the D is unclear. Germline V CDR1 and CDR2: SGHAT, FQNNGV. The V end was cut by 2 bases, the J end by 5 bases, with 13 bases between. This CDR3 has 14 amino acids. CDR3 sequence: CASSLLVSSNEQYF. In DNA, the CDR3 is TGTGCCAGCAGCTTACTAGTATCATCCAACGAGCAGTACTTC.

This clone has just a few counts. The chain joins TRBV6-1 to TRBJ1-5; TRBD1 matches 7 bases. CDR1 MNHNS and CDR2 SASEGT come from the germline V gene. This CDR3 has 16 amino acids. V gave up 3 bases and J gave up 0 bases; unmatched junction bases: 5. The CDR3 bases are TGTGCCAGCAGTGATGGGACAGAGGGTAGCAATCAGCCCCAGCATTTT. Amino acids: CASSDGTEGSNQPQHF.

This clone was seen a handful of times. V and J are TRBV6-5 and TRBJ1-4; maybe TRBD1 (5 bases). Trimming shortened V by 5 bases and J by 10 bases, and 20 bases separated the two germline ends. CDR1 and CDR2 from the germline V gene are MNHEY and SVGAGI. The CDR3 has 15 residues. The DNA for the CDR3 is TGTGCCAGCAGTCCAACCCGGGACCCCAAGGGAAAACTGTTTTTT. Its translation is CASSPTRDPKGKLFF.

The chain recombines TRBV6-5 with TRBJ2-7; 9 nucleotides agree with TRBD2. The CDR3 length is 15 residues. Unmatched junction bases numbered 9, after V lost 7 bases and J lost 2 bases. The germline V gene has CDR1 MNHEY and CDR2 SVGAGI. CDR3 residues: CASTHRGTSTYEQYF. The CDR3 DNA reads TGTGCCAGCACCCATCGGGGGACTAGCACCTACGAGCAGTACTTC.

The rearrangement uses TRBV18 and TRBJ2-2; 9 nucleotides align to TRBD1. CDR1 and CDR2 from the germline V gene are KGHSH and LQKENI. CDR3 length equals 15 residues. J lost 3 bases, V lost 3 bases, and 2 bases had no gene match. CDR3 sequence: CASSPTGGYTGELFF. The DNA of the CDR3 is TGTGCCAGCTCACCCACAGGGGGCTACACCGGGGAGCTGTTTTTT.

The chain recombines TRBV5-4 with TRBJ2-3; 9 nucleotides agree with TRBD2. The germline V gene encodes CDR1 SGHNT and CDR2 YYREEE (reference sequence). Trimming removed 0 bases from V and 2 bases from J; junction bases left unmatched: 1. CDR3 size: 15 residues. CDR3 nucleotides: TGTGCCAGCAGCTTGGGGACTAGCGACACAGATACGCAGTATTTT. It is translated as CASSLGTSDTDTQYF.

V gene TRBV27 combines with J gene TRBJ2-7, with D perhaps matching TRBD2 (6 bases). The CDR3 consists of 15 residues. V lost 1 base, J lost 0 bases, and 10 bases lay in between. The germline V gene has CDR1 MNHEY and CDR2 SMNVEV (reference sequence). In DNA, the CDR3 is TGTGCCAGCAGTTTATACGGACTAAGCTCCTACGAGCAGTACTTC. Its protein product is CASSLYGLSSYEQYF.

The CDR3, as DNA: TGTGCCAGCAGTGGACTAGCGGGAGGTGTGGAGACCCAGTACTTC. It is translated as CASSGLAGGVETQYF. The chain links TRBV13 to TRBJ2-5; TRBD2 aligns across 14 bases. The V gene's germline CDR1 is PRHDT and CDR2 FYEKMQ (reference sequence). The CDR3 contains 15 residues. Trimming took 6 bases from V and 5 from J; bases not matched to a gene: 5.

CDR3 DNA sequence: TGTGCCAGCAGTCTAGGTTACGGGTCCTACGAGCAGTACTTC. This sequence encodes CASSLGYGSYEQYF. V is TRBV27 and J is TRBJ2-5; no clear D gene. The J call is in doubt because the DNA end fits TRBJ2-7 better. CDR1 is MNHEY, CDR2 SMNVEV, per germline (reference sequence). This CDR3 is 14 amino acids long.

The J gene is TRBJ2-1, the V gene TRBV21-1; whether TRBD2, the table's D call, matches the DNA was not checked. TRBV21-1 has pseudogene status. CDR3 length: 18 residues. CDR3 coding DNA: TGTGCCAGCAGCAAAGTAATAAGCGGGAGGGAGGCCTACAATGAGCAGTTCTTC. It is translated as CASSKVISGREAYNEQFF.

This clone was seen a single time. The chain carries TRBV10-2 and TRBJ2-2, with 10 positions matching TRBD1. Germline V gene sequence: CDR1 WSHSY, CDR2 SAAADI. This CDR3 comprises 16 residues. Losses at the gene ends were 4 bases for V and 5 bases for J; bases not matched to a gene: 7. CDR3 nucleotide sequence: TGCGCCAGCAGTGGACAGGACAGGGGGGGGACCGGGGAGCTGTTTTTT. Amino acids: CASSGQDRGGTGELFF.

The rearrangement links TRBV2 to TRBJ2-5; 8 bases agree with TRBD1. Germline CDR1 SNHLY, CDR2 FYNNEI. The length of the CDR3 is 15 residues. The V gene end was trimmed by 7 bases and the J gene end by 3 bases; junction bases not matched to a gene: 10. This CDR3 is CASTTTGTGEETQYF. CDR3 DNA: TGTGCCAGCACCACTACCGGGACAGGCGAAGAGACCCAGTACTTC.

The chain has TRBV6-5 and TRBJ2-1, with 7 bases lining up with TRBD2. Per germline, CDR1 MNHEY and CDR2 SVGAGI. The CDR3 is made up of 14 amino acids. V trimming: 6 bases; J trimming: 10 bases; junction bases outside the gene matches: 12. CDR3 loop: CASSERDYTQEQFF. The CDR3 DNA follows: TGTGCCAGCAGCGAAAGGGACTATACGCAAGAGCAGTTCTTC.

This sequence joins TRBV5-1 and TRBJ2-7; D gene uncertain. V shed 1 base and J shed 2 bases, with 4 bases lying between them. Germline V lookup: CDR1 SGHRS, CDR2 YFSETQ. The CDR3 sequence is 12 residues long. CDR3 in DNA: TGCGCCAGCAGCTTGACTGCCTACGAGCAGTACTTC. Residues: CASSLTAYEQYF.

This sequence joins TRBV7-3 and TRBJ2-3; 8 positions agree with TRBD2. Losses at the gene ends were 5 bases for V and 1 base for J; bases not matched to a gene: 5. CDR1 and CDR2 (germline): SGHTA, FQGTGA. The CDR3 extends over 15 amino acids. CDR3 sequence reads: CASSPSLAGTDTQYF. Written as DNA, the CDR3 is TGTGCCAGCAGCCCCTCACTAGCGGGCACAGATACGCAGTATTTT.

This rearrangement joins TRBV6-5 to TRBJ2-7; D ambiguous. The V end lost 2 bases, the J end lost 3 bases, and 11 bases lay between the germline ends. Germline CDR1 reads MNHEY; CDR2 reads SVGAGI. The CDR3 runs to 14 residues. CDR3 sequence reads: CASSYADSIYEQYF. The CDR3 DNA reads TGTGCCAGCAGTTACGCAGACTCTATCTACGAGCAGTACTTC.